In its sample, the clone carrying this TCR beta chain was seen once. Its antigen is still unknown. This specimen belongs to a study of graft-versus-host responses after intestinal transplantation. Study overall: Multivisceral, liver-intestinal, or isolated intestinal transplants were received by the recipients. Induction using anti-thymocyte globulin, followed by tacrolimus and steroids for 3 to 4 years, was given to all recipients. Study results and limitations: Circulating GvH clone levels at their peak were associated with HvG declines (early post-transplant). The recipient marrow held GvH clones, and some of them showed up first in ileum or blood.

Measured with immunoSEQ multiplex PCR; TCRdb has only the in-frame clones, and not every one. The table lists some 130,000 clones, approximately 92% of them singletons. Looked up from germline, CDR1 is MNHEY and CDR2 is SVGAGI. The CDR3 length is 14 residues. The ends were cut back, 6 bases at V and 2 bases at J, with 10 bases in the middle. Sequencing was performed on unstimulated CD4+ T cells sorted from spleen or lymph node cells, taken before intestinal transplant. The receptor's source is a human donor who received an intestinal transplant. This chain connects TRBV6-5 to TRBJ2-2; D gene unclear. CDR3: CASRPGQNTGELFF. CDR3 in DNA: TGTGCCAGCAGACCGGGCCAAAACACCGGGGAGCTGTTTTTT.